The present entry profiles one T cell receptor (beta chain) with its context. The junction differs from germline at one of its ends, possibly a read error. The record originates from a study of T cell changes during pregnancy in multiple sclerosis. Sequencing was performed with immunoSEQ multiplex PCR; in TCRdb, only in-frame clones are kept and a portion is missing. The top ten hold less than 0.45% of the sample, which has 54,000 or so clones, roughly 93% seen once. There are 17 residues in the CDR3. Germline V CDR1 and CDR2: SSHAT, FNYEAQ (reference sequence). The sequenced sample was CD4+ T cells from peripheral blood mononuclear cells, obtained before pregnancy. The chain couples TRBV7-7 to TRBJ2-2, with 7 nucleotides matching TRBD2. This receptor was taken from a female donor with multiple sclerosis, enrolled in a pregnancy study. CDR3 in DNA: TGTGCTAGCAGCTTATCTATAGTGGCTAGCGGCACCGGGGAGCTGTTTTTT. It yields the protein CASSLSIVASGTGELFF. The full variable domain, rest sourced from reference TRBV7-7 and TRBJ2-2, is GAGVSQSPRYKVTKRGQDVTLRCDPISSHATLYWYQQALGQGPEFLTYFNYEAQPDKSGLPSDRFSAERPEGSISTLTIQRTEQRDSAMYRCASSLSIVASGTGELFFGEGSRLTVL.